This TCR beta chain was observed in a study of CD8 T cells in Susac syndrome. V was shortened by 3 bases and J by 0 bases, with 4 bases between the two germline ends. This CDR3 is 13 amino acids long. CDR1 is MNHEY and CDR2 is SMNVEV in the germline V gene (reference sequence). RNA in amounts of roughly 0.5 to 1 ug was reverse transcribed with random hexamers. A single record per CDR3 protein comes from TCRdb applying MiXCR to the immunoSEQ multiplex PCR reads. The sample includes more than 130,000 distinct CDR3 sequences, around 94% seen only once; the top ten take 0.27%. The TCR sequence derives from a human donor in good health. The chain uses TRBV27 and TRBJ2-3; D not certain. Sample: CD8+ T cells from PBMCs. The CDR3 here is CASSFSSTDTQYF. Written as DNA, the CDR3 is TGTGCCAGCAGTTTTTCTAGCACAGATACGCAGTATTTT.